The clone carrying this T cell receptor (beta chain) was detected a few times. The antigen remains undetermined. The data belong to a study of blood T cells in healthy people across ages. Whole-study results and caveats: Long-lived donors exceeded aged donors in naive CD4+ cells and diversity.

PCR was performed a second time for about 7 to 12 cycles using a sample-barcoded 5' primer and a J-beta primer mix. TCRdb re-derived calls from the 5' RACE reads in MiXCR, one entry per CDR3 protein. Of some 690,000 distinct CDR3 sequences in the sample, 22% were seen once. Looked up from germline, CDR1 is KGHSH and CDR2 is LQKENI. V lost 5 bases, J lost 5 bases, and 3 bases stayed unmatched. The CDR3 has 13 residues. V is TRBV18 and J is TRBJ2-3; the match to TRBD2 covers 8 bases. The clonotype originates from a man aged 65-85 years in good health. The sequenced sample consisted of blood. DNA for the CDR3: TGTGCCAGCTCATCGACTAGCGTAGATACGCAGTATTTT. The encoded protein is CASSSTSVDTQYF.